The 11 T cell receptor beta chains given below trace back to one sample, sequenced in a study of blood T cell repertoires in COVID-19. The repertoire was sequenced with immunoSEQ multiplex PCR; TCRdb's copy has only in-frame clones and lacks some. The sample consists of 110,000 to 150,000 clones, around 80% of them appearing once. Sequencing used peripheral blood. These receptors originate from a man in his 60s with acute or convalescent COVID-19.

The chain employs TRBV10-3 and TRBJ2-7; a weak D match, TRBD2 (6 bases). The CDR3 consists of 13 residues. V lost 5 bases and J lost 0, with 8 bases in between. Germline V gene lookup returns CDR1 ENHRY and CDR2 SYGVKD. The CDR3 DNA is TGTGCCATCAGTACCGGGAGCTCCTACGAGCAGTACTTC. This translates into CAISTGSSYEQYF.

Concerning this clone: Possible read error: a much larger clone is one base away. The V and J genes are TRBV5-6 and TRBJ2-5, with 7 bases fitting TRBD1. The V segment lost 4 bases and the J segment 1 base; nucleotides outside the gene matches: 4. CDR1 SGHDT and CDR2 YYEEEE come from the germline V gene. This CDR3 is built from 14 residues. The CDR3 loop is CASSPGQIQETQYF. In DNA form, the CDR3 reads TGTGCCAGCAGCCCGGGACAGATCCAAGAGACCCAGTACTTC.

In DNA form, the CDR3 reads TGCGCCAGCAGCCGGGACAGACTTAGACGCTCCTACAATGAGCAGTTCTTC. This sequence encodes CASSRDRLRRSYNEQFF. The gene calls are TRBV4-1 and TRBJ2-1, with 7 bases lining up with TRBD1. Losses at the gene ends were 4 bases for V and 0 bases for J; bases not matched to a gene: 9. The CDR3 is 17 amino acids. Germline V gene lookup returns CDR1 MGHRA and CDR2 YSYEKL.

The gene calls are TRBV6-5 and TRBJ2-7; D uncertain. Per the germline V gene, CDR1 is MNHEY and CDR2 is SVGAGI. This CDR3 is 13 amino acids long. V was pared by 0 bases and J by 2 bases, with 5 bases between. CDR3 sequence reads: CASSYSSAYEQYF. DNA of the CDR3: TGTGCCAGCAGTTACTCGAGTGCCTACGAGCAGTACTTC.

The J gene is TRBJ2-7, the V gene TRBV11-3; tentative D call: TRBD1 (6 bases). V was clipped by 4 bases and J by 6 bases, with 13 bases between them. This CDR3 has 13 amino acids. Looked up from germline, CDR1 is SGHNT and CDR2 is YENEEA. CDR3 sequence (DNA): TGTGCCAGCAGCTACGGGACACTCGGCGAGCAGTACTTC. It encodes CASSYGTLGEQYF.

V gene TRBV5-1 combines with J gene TRBJ1-1; D remains unclear. This CDR3 is 13 amino acids long. CDR1 is SGHRS and CDR2 is YFSETQ in the germline V gene. V lost 5 bases and J 0 bases, leaving 8 bases between the germline ends. The CDR3, as DNA: TGCGCCAGCAGTGCCGGGTTGAACACTGAAGCTTTCTTT. It encodes CASSAGLNTEAFF.

The chain combines TRBV29-1 with TRBJ2-2; TRBD2 aligns across 8 bases. The germline V gene encodes CDR1 SQVTM and CDR2 ANQGSEA. Trimming at V came to 0 bases and at J to 6 bases, leaving 6 bases not matched to a gene. The length of the CDR3 is 15 residues. The CDR3 loop reads CSVEDTGGPSGELFF. Here the CDR3 DNA reads TGCAGCGTTGAAGATACGGGAGGGCCCTCCGGGGAGCTGTTTTTT.

The gene calls are TRBV15 and TRBJ2-1; 8 bases are a match to TRBD2. CDR1 is LNHNV and CDR2 is YYDKDF in the germline V gene (reference sequence). The V segment lost 1 base and the J segment 9 bases; nucleotides outside the gene matches: 17. This CDR3 comprises 18 residues. The CDR3 DNA is TGTGCCACCAGCAGAGCCGGGAGGGGTAGAGGTGGGATTAGTGAGCAGTTCTTC. It is translated as CATSRAGRGRGGISEQFF.

This chain uses TRBV6-5 with TRBJ2-5; TRBD2 might be the D (5 bases). Germline-derived CDR1 and CDR2 are MNHEY and SVGAGI. Trimming took 2 bases from V and 5 from J, leaving 12 bases between them. This CDR3 has 14 amino acids. This CDR3 reads CASSYGKGGETQYF. The CDR3 nucleotides are TGTGCCAGCAGTTACGGGAAGGGCGGGGAGACCCAGTACTTC.

The V call is TRBV6-2 or TRBV6-3, the J call TRBJ2-1, with unresolved D. Trimming took 5 bases from V and 9 from J, leaving 14 bases between them. CDR3 size: 13 residues. Germline V gene lookup returns CDR1 MNHEY and CDR2 SVGEGT. Here the CDR3 reads CASSAQRMAEQFF. CDR3 DNA: TGTGCCAGCAGTGCCCAGCGAATGGCTGAGCAGTTCTTC.

In this sample, this clone turned up a few times. The chain couples TRBV5-1 to TRBJ1-2, with a weak D call TRBD1 (5 bases). The V and J ends lost 0 bases and 7 bases respectively, with 16 bases between them. The CDR3 loop spans 15 amino acids. Germline CDR1 and CDR2: SGHRS and YFSETQ. CDR3 protein: CASSLEVGRGGGYTF. DNA of the CDR3: TGCGCCAGCAGCTTGGAGGTGGGGCGAGGTGGTGGCTACACCTTC.